This TCR beta chain was identified during a study of cytomegalovirus exposure and HLA in healthy donors. The overall study: Samples from HLA-typed donors yielded about 85 million unique TCRs in an early data release.

In regard to this clone: Its matching antigen is unknown.

After removal of 8 bases from V and 3 bases from J, the junction contained 12 bases not matched to a gene. CDR3 length: 16 amino acids. CDR1 is MDHEN and CDR2 is SYDVKM in the germline V gene. PCR employed 60 Vbeta and 13 Jbeta primers. Produced via immunoSEQ multiplex PCR; TCRdb's table is partial and in-frame only. This sample has over 80,000 clones, with approximately 72% found just once. Study-wide results and limits: There was a cluster of highly shared sequence variants that was likely a sequencing artifact. Sequencing depth across donors, presence/absence analyses assumed, was roughly uniform. Previous analysis showed most TCR beta V segments were productive about 90% or about 30% of the time.

The V call is TRBV28, the J call TRBJ2-7; 11 nucleotides agree with TRBD2. The TCR sequence derives from a woman aged 70-85 years in good health and CMV-seropositive. Sequences were obtained from PBMCs. For the CDR3, the DNA is TGTGCCAGCCGTAGCGGGGGGGCCACTGTCGACTACGAGCAGTACTTC. This encodes CASRSGGATVDYEQYF.